Following are 3 T cell receptor beta chains from one sample sequenced in a study of regulatory T cells in long-lasting Graves disease. Investigators prepared the TCR beta libraries by applying iRepertoire HTBI primers and Arm-PCR of CDR3 regions. TCRdb re-called the multiplex PCR reads with MiXCR, one entry per CDR3 protein. The sample has roughly 400,000 distinct CDR3 sequences; around 21% are singletons. The time point: persistent/refractory GD, antithyroid drugs over 5 years with positive TRAb. RNA isolated from PBMCs was used to make the TCR library. The starting material was peripheral blood mononuclear cells (PBMCs), obtained when the disease was refractory, from a patient treated with antithyroid drugs. Receptor source: a female donor with Graves disease.

The chain joins TRBV20-1 to TRBJ2-7; the D gene is possibly TRBD1 (6 bases). CDR1 DFQATT and CDR2 SNEGSKA come from the germline V gene (reference sequence). The CDR3 contains 13 residues. V gave up 5 bases and J gave up 2 bases, with 13 bases separating them. The CDR3 spells CSARFEGAYEQYF. The DNA for the CDR3 is TGCAGTGCTCGGTTCGAGGGGGCCTACGAGCAGTACTTC.

This clonotype was observed a handful of times. The chain joins TRBV2 to TRBJ2-1; D gene unclear. The germline CDR1 and CDR2 sequences are SNHLY and FYNNEI. The CDR3 covers 12 residues. The V and J ends lost 4 bases and 7 bases respectively, with 8 bases between them. This CDR3 reads CASSVPRNEQFF. The CDR3 region has the DNA TGTGCCAGCAGTGTACCTCGGAATGAGCAGTTCTTC. Full variable domain (missing parts from reference TRBV2 and TRBJ2-1): EPEVTQTPSHQVTQMGQEVILRCVPISNHLYFYWYRQILGQKVEFLVSFYNNEISEKSEIFDDQFSVERPDGSNFTLKIRSTKLEDSAMYFCASSVPRNEQFFGPGTRLTVL.

This clonotype has ten or more counts. The rearrangement uses TRBV30 and TRBJ1-4; D gene ambiguous. This CDR3 spans 12 amino acids. In germline, CDR1 is GTSNPN, CDR2 SVGIG (reference sequence). Trimming shortened V by 5 bases and J by 7 bases, and 11 bases separated the two germline ends. DNA for the CDR3: TGTGCCTGGCGGACCCTTAGTGAAAAACTGTTTTTT. The encoded protein is CAWRTLSEKLFF.